This entry describes one TCR beta chain. The PCR had 60 Vbeta and 13 Jbeta primers. Only in-frame clones appear in the TCRdb table, and some are missing; sequencing was by immunoSEQ multiplex PCR. The sample contains some 150,000 clones, 75% to 90% of which appear only once. The data are from a study of cytomegalovirus exposure and HLA in healthy donors. Germline V gives CDR1 LNHNV, CDR2 YYDKDF (reference sequence). The CDR3 totals 11 residues. The V segment lost 3 bases and the J segment 14 bases; nucleotides outside the gene matches: 4. The TCR sequence derives from a woman aged 50 to 65 in good health and CMV-seropositive. The chain links TRBV15 to TRBJ2-1, with TRBD1 matching over 7 bases. Sample: PBMCs. As DNA, the CDR3 is TGTGCCACCAGCAGCCGGGACAGAAAGTTCTTC. Translation: CATSSRDRKFF.